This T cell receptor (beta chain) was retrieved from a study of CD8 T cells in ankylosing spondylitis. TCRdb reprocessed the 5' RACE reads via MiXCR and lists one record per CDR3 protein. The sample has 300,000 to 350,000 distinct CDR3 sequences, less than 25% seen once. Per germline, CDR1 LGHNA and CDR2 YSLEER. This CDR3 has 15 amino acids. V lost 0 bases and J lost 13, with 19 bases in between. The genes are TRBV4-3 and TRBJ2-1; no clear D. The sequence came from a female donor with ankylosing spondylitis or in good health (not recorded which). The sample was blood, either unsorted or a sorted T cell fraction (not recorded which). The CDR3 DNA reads TGCGCCAGCAGCCAAGAGGCTGGCGGCGTCGGCCCCCAGTTCTTC. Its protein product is CASSQEAGGVGPQFF.